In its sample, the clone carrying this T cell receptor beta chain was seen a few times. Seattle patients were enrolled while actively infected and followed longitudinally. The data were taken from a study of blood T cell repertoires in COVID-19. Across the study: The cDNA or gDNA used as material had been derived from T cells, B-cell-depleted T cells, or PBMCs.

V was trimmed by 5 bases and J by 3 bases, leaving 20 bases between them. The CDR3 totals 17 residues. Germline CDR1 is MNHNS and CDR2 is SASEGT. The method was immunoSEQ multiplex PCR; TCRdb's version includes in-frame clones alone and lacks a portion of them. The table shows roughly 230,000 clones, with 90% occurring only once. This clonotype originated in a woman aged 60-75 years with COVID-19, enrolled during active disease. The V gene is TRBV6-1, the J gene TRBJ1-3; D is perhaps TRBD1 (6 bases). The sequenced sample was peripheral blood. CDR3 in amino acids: CASSKDRFFSSGNTIYF. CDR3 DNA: TGTGCCAGCAGTAAAGACAGGTTTTTCAGCAGTGGAAACACCATATATTTT.